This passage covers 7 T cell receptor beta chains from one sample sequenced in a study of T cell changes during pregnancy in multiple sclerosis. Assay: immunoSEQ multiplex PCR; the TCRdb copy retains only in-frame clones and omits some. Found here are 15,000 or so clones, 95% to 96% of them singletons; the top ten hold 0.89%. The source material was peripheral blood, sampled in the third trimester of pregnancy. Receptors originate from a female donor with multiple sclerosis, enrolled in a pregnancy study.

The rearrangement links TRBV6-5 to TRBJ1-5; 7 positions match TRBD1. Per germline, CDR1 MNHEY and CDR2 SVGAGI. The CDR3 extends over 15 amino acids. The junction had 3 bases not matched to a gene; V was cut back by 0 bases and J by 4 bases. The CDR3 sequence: CASSYSGTANQPQHF. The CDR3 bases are TGTGCCAGCAGTTACTCGGGGACAGCAAATCAGCCCCAGCATTTT.

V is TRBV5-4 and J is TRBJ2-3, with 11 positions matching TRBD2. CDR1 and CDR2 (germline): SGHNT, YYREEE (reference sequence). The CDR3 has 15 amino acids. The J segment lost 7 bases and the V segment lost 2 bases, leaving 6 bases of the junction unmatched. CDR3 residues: CASSFSGGAGNTQYF. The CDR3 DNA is TGTGCCAGCAGCTTTAGCGGGGGGGCTGGGAATACGCAGTATTTT. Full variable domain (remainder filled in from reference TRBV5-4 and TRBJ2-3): ETGVTQSPTHLIKTRGQQVTLRCSSQSGHNTVSWYQQALGQGPQFIFQYYREEENGRGNFPPRFSGLQFPNYSSELNVNALELDDSALYLCASSFSGGAGNTQYFGPGTRLTVL.

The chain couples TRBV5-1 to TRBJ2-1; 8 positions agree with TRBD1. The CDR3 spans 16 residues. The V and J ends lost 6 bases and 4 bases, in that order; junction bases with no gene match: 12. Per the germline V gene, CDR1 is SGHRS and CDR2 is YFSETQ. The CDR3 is CASMAVDRGMYNEQFF. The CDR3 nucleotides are TGCGCCAGCATGGCAGTAGACAGGGGTATGTACAATGAGCAGTTCTTC.

The CDR3 protein is CASSQEVTGGANGYTF. CDR3 coding DNA: TGCGCCAGCAGCCAAGAGGTGACAGGGGGCGCGAATGGCTACACCTTC. J is TRBJ1-2 and V is TRBV4-3; TRBD1 aligns across 10 bases. Germline loops: CDR1 LGHNA, CDR2 YSLEER. The V segment lost 0 bases and the J segment 6 bases; nucleotides outside the gene matches: 7. This CDR3 has 16 residues.

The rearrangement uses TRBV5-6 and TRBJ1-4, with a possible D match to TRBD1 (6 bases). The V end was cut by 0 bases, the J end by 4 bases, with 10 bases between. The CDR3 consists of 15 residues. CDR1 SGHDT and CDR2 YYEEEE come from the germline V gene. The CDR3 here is CASSLGGGFNEKLFF. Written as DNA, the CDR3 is TGTGCCAGCAGCTTGGGGGGGGGCTTTAATGAAAAACTGTTTTTT.

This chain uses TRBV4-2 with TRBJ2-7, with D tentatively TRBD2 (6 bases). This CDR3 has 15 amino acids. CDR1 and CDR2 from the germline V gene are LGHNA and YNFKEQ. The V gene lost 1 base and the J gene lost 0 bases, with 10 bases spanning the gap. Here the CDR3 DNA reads TGTGCCAGCAGCCAAGCCCGGGGGAGCTCCTACGAGCAGTACTTC. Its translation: CASSQARGSSYEQYF.

The CDR3 DNA sequence: TGTGCCAGCAGGCCCCTCACTAGCTCCTCCTACGAGCAGTACTTC. Amino acids: CASRPLTSSSYEQYF. This chain connects TRBV11-2 to TRBJ2-7; TRBD2 is a possible D gene (6 bases). Trimming cost V 6 bases and J 0 bases, with 15 bases left between them. CDR3 length equals 15 residues. Germline CDR1 and CDR2: SGHAT and FQNNGV.